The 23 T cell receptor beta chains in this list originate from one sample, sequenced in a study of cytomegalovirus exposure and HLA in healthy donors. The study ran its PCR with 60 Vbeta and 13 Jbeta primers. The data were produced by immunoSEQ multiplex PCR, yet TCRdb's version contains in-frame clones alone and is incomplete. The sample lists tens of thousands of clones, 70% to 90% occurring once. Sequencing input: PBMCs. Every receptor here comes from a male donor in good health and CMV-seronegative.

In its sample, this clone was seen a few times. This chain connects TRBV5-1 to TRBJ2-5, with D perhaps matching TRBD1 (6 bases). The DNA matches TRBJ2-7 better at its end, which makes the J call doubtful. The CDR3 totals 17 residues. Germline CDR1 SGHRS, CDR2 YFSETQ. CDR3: CASSFSPIGTSRHEQYF. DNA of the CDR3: TGCGCCAGCAGCTTCTCCCCAATTGGGACATCTAGGCACGAGCAGTACTTC.

The chain's CDR3 is CASSKGRDRANECQPQHF. In nucleotides, the CDR3 is TGTGCCAGCAGCAAAGGTAGAGACAGGGCGAATGAGTGTCAGCCCCAGCATTTT. This chain uses TRBV21-1 with TRBJ1-5; the table assigns TRBD1, which was not confirmed against the DNA. TRBV21-1 is assigned pseudogene status. CDR3 length equals 18 residues.

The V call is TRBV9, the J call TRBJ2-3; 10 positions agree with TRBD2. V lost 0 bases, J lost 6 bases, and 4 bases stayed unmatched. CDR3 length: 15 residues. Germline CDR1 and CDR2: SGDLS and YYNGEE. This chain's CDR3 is CASSVVLAGADTQYF. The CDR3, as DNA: TGTGCCAGCAGCGTAGTTCTAGCGGGGGCGGATACGCAGTATTTT.

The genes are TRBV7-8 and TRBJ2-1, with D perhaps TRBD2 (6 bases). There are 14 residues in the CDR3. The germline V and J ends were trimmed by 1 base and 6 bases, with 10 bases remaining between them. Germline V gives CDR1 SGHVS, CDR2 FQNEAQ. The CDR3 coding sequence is TGTGCCAGCAGCTTAGTAGCGGTGACCAATGAGCAGTTCTTC. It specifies CASSLVAVTNEQFF.

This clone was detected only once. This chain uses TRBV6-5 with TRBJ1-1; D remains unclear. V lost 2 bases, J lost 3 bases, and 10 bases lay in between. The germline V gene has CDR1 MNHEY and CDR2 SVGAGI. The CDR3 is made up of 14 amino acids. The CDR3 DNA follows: TGTGCCAGCAGTTACGTGGGCGCCGACACTGAAGCTTTCTTT. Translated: CASSYVGADTEAFF.

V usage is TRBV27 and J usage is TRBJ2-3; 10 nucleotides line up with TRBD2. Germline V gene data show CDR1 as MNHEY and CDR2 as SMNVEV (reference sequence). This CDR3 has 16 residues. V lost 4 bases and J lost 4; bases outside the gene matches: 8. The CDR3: CASSSLSGGASDTQYF. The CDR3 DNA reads TGTGCCAGCAGTTCCCTCAGCGGGGGGGCCTCAGATACGCAGTATTTT.

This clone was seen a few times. CDR3 in DNA: TGTGCCAGCAGTTTAGACAGGACGAATCAGCCCCAGCATTTT. Translated, it gives CASSLDRTNQPQHF. The rearrangement joins TRBV28 to TRBJ1-5, with D tentatively TRBD1 (6 bases). The CDR3 consists of 14 residues. Between the trimmed V and J ends, which lost 2 bases and 4 bases, there was a span of 9 bases. Germline CDR1 is MDHEN and CDR2 is SYDVKM.

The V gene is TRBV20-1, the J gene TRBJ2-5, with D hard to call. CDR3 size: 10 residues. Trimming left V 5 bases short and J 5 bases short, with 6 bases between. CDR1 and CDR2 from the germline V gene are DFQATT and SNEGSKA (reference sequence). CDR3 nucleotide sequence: TGCAGTGCTCTATGGGAGACCCAGTACTTC. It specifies CSALWETQYF.

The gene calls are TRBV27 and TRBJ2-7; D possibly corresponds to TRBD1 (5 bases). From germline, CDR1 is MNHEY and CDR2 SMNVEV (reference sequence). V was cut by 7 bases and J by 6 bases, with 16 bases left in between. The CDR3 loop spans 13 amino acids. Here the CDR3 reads CASTPVDSSEQYF. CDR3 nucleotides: TGTGCCAGCACCCCGGTTGACAGCTCCGAGCAGTACTTC.

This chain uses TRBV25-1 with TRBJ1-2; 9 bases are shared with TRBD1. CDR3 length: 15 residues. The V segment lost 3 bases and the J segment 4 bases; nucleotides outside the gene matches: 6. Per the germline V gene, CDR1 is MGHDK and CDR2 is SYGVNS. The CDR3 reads CASSEAGGQGYGYTF. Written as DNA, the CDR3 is TGTGCCAGCAGTGAGGCGGGGGGACAGGGCTATGGCTACACCTTC.

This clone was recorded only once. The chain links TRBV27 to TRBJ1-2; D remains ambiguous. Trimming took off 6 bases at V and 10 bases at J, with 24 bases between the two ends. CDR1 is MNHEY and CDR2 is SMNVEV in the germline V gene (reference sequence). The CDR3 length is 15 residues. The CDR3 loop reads CASSPEALINRYYTF. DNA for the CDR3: TGTGCCAGCAGCCCTGAGGCCCTTATCAACCGATACTACACCTTC.

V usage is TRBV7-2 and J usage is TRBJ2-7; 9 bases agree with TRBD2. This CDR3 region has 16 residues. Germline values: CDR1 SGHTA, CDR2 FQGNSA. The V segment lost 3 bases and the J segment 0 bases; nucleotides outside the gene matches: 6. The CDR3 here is CASSFVSAGGSYEQYF. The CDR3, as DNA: TGTGCCAGCAGCTTTGTCTCAGCGGGGGGCTCCTACGAGCAGTACTTC.

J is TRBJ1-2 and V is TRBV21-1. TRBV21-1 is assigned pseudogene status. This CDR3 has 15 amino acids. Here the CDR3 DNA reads TGTGCCAGCAGCCGTCGAGGATCTCACGGAGATGGCTACACCTTC. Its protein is CASSRRGSHGDGYTF.

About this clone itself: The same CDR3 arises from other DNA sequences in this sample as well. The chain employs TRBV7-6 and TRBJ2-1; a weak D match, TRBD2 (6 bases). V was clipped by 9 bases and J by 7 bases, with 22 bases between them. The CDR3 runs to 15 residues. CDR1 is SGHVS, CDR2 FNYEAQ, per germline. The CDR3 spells CASSRAYTRGNEQFF. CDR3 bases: TGTGCCAGTAGCCGTGCCTACACCCGGGGGAATGAGCAGTTCTTC.

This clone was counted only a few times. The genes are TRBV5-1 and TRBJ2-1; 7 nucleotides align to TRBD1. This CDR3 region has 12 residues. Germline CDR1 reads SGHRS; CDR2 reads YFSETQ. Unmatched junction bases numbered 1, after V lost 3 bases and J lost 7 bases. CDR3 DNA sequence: TGCGCCAGCAGCTCGGACAGGAATGAGCAGTTCTTC. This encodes CASSSDRNEQFF.

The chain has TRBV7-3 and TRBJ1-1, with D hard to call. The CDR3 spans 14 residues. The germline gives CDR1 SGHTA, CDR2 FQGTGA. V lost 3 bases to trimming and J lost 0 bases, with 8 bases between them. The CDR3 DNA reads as TGTGCCAGCAGCTTGGGCGGGATGAACACTGAAGCTTTCTTT. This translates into CASSLGGMNTEAFF. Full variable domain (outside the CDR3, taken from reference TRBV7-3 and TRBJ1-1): GAGVSQTPSNKVTEKGKYVELRCDPISGHTALYWYRQSLGQGPEFLIYFQGTGAADDSGLPNDRFFAVRPEGSVSTLKIQRTERGDSAVYLCASSLGGMNTEAFFGQGTRLTVV.

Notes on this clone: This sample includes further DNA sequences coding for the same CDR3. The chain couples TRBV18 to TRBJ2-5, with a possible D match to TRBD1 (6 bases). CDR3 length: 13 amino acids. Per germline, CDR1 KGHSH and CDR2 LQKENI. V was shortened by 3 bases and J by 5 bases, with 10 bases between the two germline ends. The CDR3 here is CASSPEGVETQYF. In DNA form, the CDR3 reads TGTGCCAGCTCACCCGAGGGGGTGGAGACCCAGTACTTC.

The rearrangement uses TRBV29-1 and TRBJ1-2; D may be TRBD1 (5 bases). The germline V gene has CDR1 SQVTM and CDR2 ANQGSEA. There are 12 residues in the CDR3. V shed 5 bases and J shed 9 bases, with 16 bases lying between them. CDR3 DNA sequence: TGCAGCGTTCCCGGGGAGGGGAGGAGCTACACCTTC. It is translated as CSVPGEGRSYTF. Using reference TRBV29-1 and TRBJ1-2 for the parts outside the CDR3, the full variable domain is SAVISQKPSRDICQRGTSLTIQCQVDSQVTMMFWYRQQPGQSLTLIATANQGSEATYESGFVIDKFPISRPNLTFSTLTVSNMSPEDSSIYLCSVPGEGRSYTFGSGTRLTVV.

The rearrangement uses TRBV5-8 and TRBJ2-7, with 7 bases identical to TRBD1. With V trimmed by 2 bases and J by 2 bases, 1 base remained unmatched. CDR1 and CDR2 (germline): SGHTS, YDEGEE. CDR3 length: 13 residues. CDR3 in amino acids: CASSFTGAYEQYF. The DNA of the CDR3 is TGTGCCAGCAGCTTTACAGGGGCCTACGAGCAGTACTTC.

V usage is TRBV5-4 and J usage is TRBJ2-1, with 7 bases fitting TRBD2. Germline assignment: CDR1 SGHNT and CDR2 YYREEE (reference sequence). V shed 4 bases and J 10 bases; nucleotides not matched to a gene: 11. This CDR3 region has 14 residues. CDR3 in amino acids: CASSPNAGVPEQFF. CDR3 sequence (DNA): TGTGCCAGCAGCCCCAATGCGGGGGTCCCGGAGCAGTTCTTC.

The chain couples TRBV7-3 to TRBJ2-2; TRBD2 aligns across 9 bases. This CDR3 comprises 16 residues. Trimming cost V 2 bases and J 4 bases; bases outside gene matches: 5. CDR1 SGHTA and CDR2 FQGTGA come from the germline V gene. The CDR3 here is CASSLFLAGFTGELFF. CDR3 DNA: TGTGCCAGCAGCTTATTCCTAGCGGGGTTCACCGGGGAGCTGTTTTTT.

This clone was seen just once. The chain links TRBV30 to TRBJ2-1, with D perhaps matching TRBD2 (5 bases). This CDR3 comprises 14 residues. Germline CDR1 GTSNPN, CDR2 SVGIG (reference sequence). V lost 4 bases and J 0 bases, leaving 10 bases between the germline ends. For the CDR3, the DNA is TGTGCCTGGACCCGCAGCGGCTCCTACAATGAGCAGTTCTTC. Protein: CAWTRSGSYNEQFF.

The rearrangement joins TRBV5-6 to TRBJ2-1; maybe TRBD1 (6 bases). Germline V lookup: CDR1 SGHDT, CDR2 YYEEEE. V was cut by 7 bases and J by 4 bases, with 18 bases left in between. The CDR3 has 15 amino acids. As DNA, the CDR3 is TGTGCCAGCTCTCTGCCAGGGGCGATTTACAATGAGCAGTTCTTC. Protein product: CASSLPGAIYNEQFF.